Listed here are 5 T cell receptor beta chains from one sample, sequenced in a study of blood T cell repertoires in COVID-19. Produced via immunoSEQ multiplex PCR; TCRdb's table is partial and in-frame only. The sample carries over 75,000 clones, about 80% recorded once. Source material: peripheral blood. Receptors were obtained from a man between 65 and 85 years old with acute or convalescent COVID-19.

V is TRBV18 and J is TRBJ1-4; 11 bases line up with TRBD1. Germline loops: CDR1 KGHSH, CDR2 LQKENI. J lost 8 bases, V lost 3 bases, and 5 bases had no gene match. CDR3 size: 15 residues. The CDR3 DNA follows: TGTGCCAGCTCACCTGAGGACAGGGGGCGGGAAAAACTGTTTTTT. It specifies CASSPEDRGREKLFF.

The chain has TRBV4-2 and TRBJ2-2; TRBD2 agrees at 8 bases. J was trimmed by 3 bases and V by 1 base; bases with no gene match: 1. The CDR3 spans 15 residues. The germline gives CDR1 LGHNA, CDR2 YNFKEQ. CDR3 in amino acids: CASSQGSGDTGELFF. As DNA, the CDR3 is TGTGCCAGCAGCCAAGGTAGCGGGGACACCGGGGAGCTGTTTTTT.

The CDR3 is CASTPGQGGTEAFF. CDR3 sequence (DNA): TGTGCCAGCACCCCGGGACAGGGAGGCACTGAAGCTTTCTTT. V and J are TRBV28 and TRBJ1-1; 9 bases align to TRBD1. V gave up 7 bases and J gave up 4 bases; unmatched junction bases: 7. Germline loops: CDR1 MDHEN, CDR2 SYDVKM. The CDR3 contains 14 residues.

V gene TRBV6-5 combines with J gene TRBJ1-4; D perhaps matches TRBD1 (6 bases). The CDR3 consists of 15 residues. CDR1 is MNHEY, CDR2 SVGAGI, per germline. V lost 7 bases and J lost 8, with 20 bases in between. The CDR3, as DNA: TGTGCCAGCAATAGACTACAGGGAGATGGAGAAAAACTGTTTTTT. Protein: CASNRLQGDGEKLFF.

CDR3 region: CASSLLTGATNYGYTF. As DNA, the CDR3 is TGTGCCAGCAGCTTACTGACAGGGGCGACTAACTATGGCTACACCTTC. The chain links TRBV7-9 to TRBJ1-2; TRBD1 aligns across 8 bases. Per germline, CDR1 SEHNR and CDR2 FQNEAQ (reference sequence). V dropped 2 bases and J dropped 0; count of bases not matched to a gene: 5. The CDR3 length is 16 residues.